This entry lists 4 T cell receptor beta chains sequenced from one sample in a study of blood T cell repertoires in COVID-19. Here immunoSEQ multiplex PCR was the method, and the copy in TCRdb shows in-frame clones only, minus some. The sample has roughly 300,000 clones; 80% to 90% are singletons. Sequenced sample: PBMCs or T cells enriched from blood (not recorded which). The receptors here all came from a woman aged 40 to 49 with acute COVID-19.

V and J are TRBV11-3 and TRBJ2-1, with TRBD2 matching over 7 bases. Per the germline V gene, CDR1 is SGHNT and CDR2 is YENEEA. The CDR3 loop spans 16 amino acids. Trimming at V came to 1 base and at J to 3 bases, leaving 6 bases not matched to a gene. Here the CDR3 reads CASSLGGTIIYNEQFF. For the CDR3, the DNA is TGTGCCAGCAGCTTAGGTGGGACTATCATCTACAATGAGCAGTTCTTC.

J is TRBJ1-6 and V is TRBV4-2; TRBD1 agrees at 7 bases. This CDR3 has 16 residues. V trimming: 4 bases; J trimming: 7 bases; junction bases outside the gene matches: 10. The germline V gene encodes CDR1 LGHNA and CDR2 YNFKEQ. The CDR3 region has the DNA TGTGCCAGCAGCCCCCGCGACAGGGCGACGAATTCACCCCTCCACTTT. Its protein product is CASSPRDRATNSPLHF.

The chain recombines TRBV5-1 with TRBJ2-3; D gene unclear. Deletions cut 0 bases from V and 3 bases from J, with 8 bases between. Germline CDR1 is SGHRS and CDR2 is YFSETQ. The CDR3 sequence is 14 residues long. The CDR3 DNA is TGCGCCAGCAGCTTGGACAGTTTGACAGATACGCAGTATTTT. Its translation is CASSLDSLTDTQYF.

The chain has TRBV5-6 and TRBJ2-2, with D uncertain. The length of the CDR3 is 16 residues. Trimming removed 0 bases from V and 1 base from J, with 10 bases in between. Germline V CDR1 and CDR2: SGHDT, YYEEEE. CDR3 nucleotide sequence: TGTGCCAGCAGCTTGGGGTCTGCAGTGAACACCGGGGAGCTGTTTTTT. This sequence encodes CASSLGSAVNTGELFF. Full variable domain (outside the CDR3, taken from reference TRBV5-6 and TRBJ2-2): DAGVTQSPTHLIKTRGQQVTLRCSPKSGHDTVSWYQQALGQGPQFIFQYYEEEERQRGNFPDRFSGHQFPNYSSELNVNALLLGDSALYLCASSLGSAVNTGELFFGEGSRLTVL.